Sequencing of this T cell receptor (beta chain) was carried out in a study of CD8 T cells in Susac syndrome. FACS enriched CD8+ TEMRA cells, while bulk CD8+ and CD4+ were negatively isolated. Trimming removed 1 base from V and 0 bases from J, with 10 bases in between. The CDR3 is 16 residues long. Germline CDR1 and CDR2: MNHNS and SASEGT. RNA amounts of about 0.5 to 1 ug underwent reverse transcription with random hexamers. TCRdb recomputed calls from the immunoSEQ multiplex PCR reads with MiXCR, one row per CDR3 protein. The sample lists 150,000 to 200,000 distinct CDR3 sequences; roughly 93% were seen once.

The source material was CD4+ T cells from PBMCs. V gene TRBV6-1 combines with J gene TRBJ1-3, with D unresolved. The clonotype originates from a human donor in good health. The CDR3 sequence is CASSEVGLGSGNTIYF. The CDR3 coding sequence is TGTGCCAGCAGTGAAGTAGGACTTGGCTCTGGAAACACCATATATTTT.